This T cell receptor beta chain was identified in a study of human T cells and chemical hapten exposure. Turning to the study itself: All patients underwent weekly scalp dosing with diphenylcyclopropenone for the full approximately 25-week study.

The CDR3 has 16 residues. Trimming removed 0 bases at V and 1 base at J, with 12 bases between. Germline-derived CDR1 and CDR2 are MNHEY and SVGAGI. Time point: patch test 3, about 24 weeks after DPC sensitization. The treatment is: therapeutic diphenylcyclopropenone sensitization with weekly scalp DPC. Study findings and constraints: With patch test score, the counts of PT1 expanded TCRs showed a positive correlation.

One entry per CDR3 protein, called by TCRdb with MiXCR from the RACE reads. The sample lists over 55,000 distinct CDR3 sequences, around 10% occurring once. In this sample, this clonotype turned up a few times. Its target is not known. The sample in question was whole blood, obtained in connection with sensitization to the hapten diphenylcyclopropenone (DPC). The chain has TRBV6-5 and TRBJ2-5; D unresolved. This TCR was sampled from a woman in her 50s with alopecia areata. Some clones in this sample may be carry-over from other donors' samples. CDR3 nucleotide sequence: TGTGCCAGCAGTTACTCGATTGCGTCGGTCCAAGAGACCCAGTACTTC. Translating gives CASSYSIASVQETQYF.